These T cell receptor beta chains were read from a single sample in a study of T cells in Graves' hyperthyroidism and ophthalmopathy. MiXCR, applied by TCRdb to the multiplex PCR reads, yields one record per CDR3 protein. The data show some 620,000 distinct CDR3 sequences, under 20% seen once. The specimen sequenced was blood. The receptors originated from a woman younger than 45 with Graves' hyperthyroidism. CDR3s include the opening cysteine and the closing phenylalanine or tryptophan. The D gene is left open where the match is weak. Clone size appears in some rows only: once, few, many, or a class for an expanded clone.

D	V	J	size	CDR3	DNA
NA	TRBV12-3/TRBV12-4	TRBJ2-1	many	CASSFSGRGNEQFF	TGTGCCAGCAGTTTTAGCGGACGAGGAAATGAGCAGTTCTTC
NA	TRBV27	TRBJ2-3	many	CASSLEGSDTQYF	TGTGCCAGCAGTTTAGAGGGGTCAGATACGCAGTATTTT
TRBD1	TRBV7-8	TRBJ2-7	NA	CASSPAGTGLEQYF	TGTGCCAGCAGCCCGGCCGGGACAGGGCTCGAGCAGTACTTC
NA	TRBV6-1	TRBJ1-1	many	CASSEAGRGEAFF	TGTGCCAGCAGTGAAGCAGGGCGGGGTGAAGCTTTCTTT
NA	TRBV15	TRBJ1-5	few	CATSRDEWGDQPQHF	TGTGCCACCAGCAGAGATGAGTGGGGGGATCAGCCCCAGCATTTT
NA	TRBV11-1	TRBJ2-1	many	CASSFKASSYNEQFF	TGTGCCAGCAGCTTTAAGGCTTCCTCCTACAATGAGCAGTTCTTC
TRBD1	TRBV28	TRBJ2-7	many	CASSSTPDRGPYEQYF	TGTGCCAGCAGCTCCACTCCTGACAGGGGACCCTACGAGCAGTACTTC
NA	TRBV3-1	TRBJ1-1	many	CASSQAYRRAEAFF	TGTGCCAGCAGCCAAGCATATCGGAGGGCTGAAGCTTTCTTT
NA	TRBV9	TRBJ2-7	few	CASSVDGSSYEQYF	TGTGCCAGCAGCGTAGACGGGAGCTCCTACGAGCAGTACTTC
TRBD1	TRBV2	TRBJ1-5	many	CASKRTGEQPQHF	TGTGCCAGCAAGCGGACAGGGGAACAGCCCCAGCATTTT
NA	TRBV11-3	TRBJ2-2	many	CASSLEGYDGELFF	TGTGCCAGCAGCTTGGAGGGCTACGACGGGGAGCTGTTTTTT
TRBD2	TRBV10-3	TRBJ2-7	many	CAISAGTSGTYEQYF	TGTGCCATCAGCGCTGGGACTAGCGGGACGTACGAGCAGTACTTC
NA	TRBV7-8	TRBJ2-1	NA	CASSREELDEQFF	TGTGCCAGCAGCCGAGAAGAGCTCGATGAGCAGTTCTTC
TRBD1	TRBV3-1	TRBJ1-2	many	CASSLWTGRYGYTF	TGTGCCAGCAGCCTTTGGACAGGGCGGTATGGCTACACCTTC
NA	TRBV12-3/TRBV12-4	TRBJ2-5	NA	CASSSLNSEQETQYF	TGTGCCAGCAGTTCCCTAAACTCGGAGCAAGAGACCCAGTACTTC
NA	TRBV18	TRBJ2-1	many	CASSPSSKDNEQFF	TGTGCCAGCTCACCATCTAGTAAGGACAATGAGCAGTTCTTC
TRBD2	TRBV5-1	TRBJ2-7	many	CASTLSAGGYEQYF	TGCGCCAGCACGCTTTCGGCGGGAGGCTACGAGCAGTACTTC
NA	TRBV19	TRBJ2-5	NA	CASSIGAVTGETQYF	TGTGCCAGTAGTATCGGTGCGGTCACGGGGGAGACCCAGTACTTC
NA	TRBV30	TRBJ1-2	NA	CAWSVTVYGYTF	TGTGCCTGGAGTGTGACAGTCTATGGCTACACCTTC
TRBD1	TRBV3-1	TRBJ1-2	NA	CASSRGQGSNGYTF	TGTGCCAGCAGCCGGGGACAGGGGTCGAATGGCTACACCTTC
NA	TRBV10-3	TRBJ2-1	NA	CAINDRTYNEQFF	TGTGCCATCAATGACAGGACCTACAATGAGCAGTTCTTC
NA	TRBV12-3/TRBV12-4	TRBJ2-7	many	CASRFRQATEQYF	TGTGCCAGCAGGTTCAGACAGGCCACCGAGCAGTACTTC
NA	TRBV5-1	TRBJ2-3	many	CASSPRQITDTQYF	TGCGCCAGCAGCCCGAGACAGATCACAGATACGCAGTATTTT
TRBD2	TRBV5-1	TRBJ2-5	NA	CASSTETSGRTETQYF	TGCGCCAGCAGCACCGAGACTAGCGGGAGGACAGAGACCCAGTACTTC
NA	TRBV11-2	TRBJ2-7	many	CASSSPGYYEQYF	TGTGCCAGCAGCTCCCCGGGGTACTACGAGCAGTACTTC
NA	TRBV28	TRBJ2-3	NA	CASSLNGPSTDTQYF	TGTGCCAGCAGTTTGAACGGGCCGAGCACAGATACGCAGTATTTT
TRBD1	TRBV7-2	TRBJ1-2	NA	CASSLGQGAGYGYTF	TGTGCCAGCAGCTTAGGACAGGGGGCCGGCTATGGCTACACCTTC
NA	TRBV11-1	TRBJ1-2	NA	CASSFAGLYGYTF	TGTGCCAGCAGCTTCGCAGGACTCTATGGCTACACCTTC
TRBD2	TRBV11-2	TRBJ2-1	few	CASSSQIGLAGFHNEQFF	TGTGCCAGCAGCTCCCAAATAGGGCTAGCGGGATTCCACAATGAGCAGTTCTTC
NA	TRBV30	TRBJ1-4	many	CAWMVDEKLFF	TGTGCCTGGATGGTGGACGAAAAACTGTTTTTT
NA	TRBV9	TRBJ2-7	many	CASSPSGGYYEQYF	TGTGCCAGCAGCCCCAGCGGAGGATACTACGAGCAGTACTTC
TRBD2	TRBV6-6	TRBJ2-3	many	CASSYSNLAGGPDTQYF	TGTGCCAGCAGTTACTCGAATCTAGCGGGAGGTCCAGATACGCAGTATTTT
TRBD1	TRBV9	TRBJ2-3	NA	CASSLSGGQYSDTQYF	TGTGCCAGCAGTCTTTCAGGGGGCCAGTATTCAGATACGCAGTATTTT
TRBD1	TRBV15	TRBJ1-5	few	CATSQDRGNQPQHF	TGTGCCACCAGCCAAGACAGGGGGAACCAGCCCCAGCATTTT
TRBD2	TRBV28	TRBJ2-7	NA	CASTPAGGWEQYF	TGTGCCAGCACCCCAGCGGGAGGCTGGGAGCAGTACTTC
TRBD2	TRBV29-1	TRBJ2-4	NA	CSVGRELAKNIQYF	TGCAGCGTGGGGCGGGAGTTAGCCAAAAACATTCAGTACTTC